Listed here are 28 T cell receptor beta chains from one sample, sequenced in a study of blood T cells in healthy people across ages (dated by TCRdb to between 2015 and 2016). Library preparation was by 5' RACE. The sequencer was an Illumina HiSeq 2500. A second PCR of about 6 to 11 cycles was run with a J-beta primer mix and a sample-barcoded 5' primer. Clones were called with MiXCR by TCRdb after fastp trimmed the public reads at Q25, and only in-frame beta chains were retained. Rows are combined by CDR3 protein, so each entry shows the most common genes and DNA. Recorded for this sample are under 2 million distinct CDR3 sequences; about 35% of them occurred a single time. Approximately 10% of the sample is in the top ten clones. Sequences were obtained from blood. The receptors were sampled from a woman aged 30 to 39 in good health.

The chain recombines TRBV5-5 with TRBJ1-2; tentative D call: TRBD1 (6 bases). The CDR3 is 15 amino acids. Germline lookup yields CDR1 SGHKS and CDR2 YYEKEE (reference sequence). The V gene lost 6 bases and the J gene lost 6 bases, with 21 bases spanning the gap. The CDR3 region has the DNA TGTGCCAGCAACTCGCACGACCGGGACATCGATGGCTACACCTTC. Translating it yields CASNSHDRDIDGYTF.

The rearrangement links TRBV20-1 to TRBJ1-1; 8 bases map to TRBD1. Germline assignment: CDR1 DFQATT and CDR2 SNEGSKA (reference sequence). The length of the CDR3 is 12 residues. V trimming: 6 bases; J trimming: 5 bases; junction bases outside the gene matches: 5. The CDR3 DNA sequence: TGCAGTGCCAATACAGGGGGGACTGAAGCTTTCTTT. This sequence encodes CSANTGGTEAFF.

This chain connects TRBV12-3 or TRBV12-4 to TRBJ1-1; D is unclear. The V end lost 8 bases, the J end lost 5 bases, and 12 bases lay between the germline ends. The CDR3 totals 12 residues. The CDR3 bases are TGTGCCAGCGTTGGGGTACGTACTGAAGCTTTCTTT. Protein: CASVGVRTEAFF.

This chain's CDR3 is CASSIAAGVSSGANVLTF. The CDR3 DNA is TGTGCCAGTAGTATAGCAGCGGGAGTCAGCTCTGGGGCCAACGTCCTGACTTTC. The chain joins TRBV19 to TRBJ2-6; the match to TRBD2 covers 8 bases. V dropped 1 base and J dropped 0; count of bases not matched to a gene: 5. Germline assignment: CDR1 LNHDA and CDR2 SQIVND (reference sequence). The CDR3 totals 18 residues.

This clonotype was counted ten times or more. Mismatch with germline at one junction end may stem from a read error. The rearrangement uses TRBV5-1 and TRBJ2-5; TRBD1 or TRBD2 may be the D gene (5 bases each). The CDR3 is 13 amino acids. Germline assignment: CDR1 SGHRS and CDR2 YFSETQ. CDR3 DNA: TGTGCCAGCAGTTTCGGGGCCCGAGAGACCCAGTACTTC. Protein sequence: CASSFGARETQYF.

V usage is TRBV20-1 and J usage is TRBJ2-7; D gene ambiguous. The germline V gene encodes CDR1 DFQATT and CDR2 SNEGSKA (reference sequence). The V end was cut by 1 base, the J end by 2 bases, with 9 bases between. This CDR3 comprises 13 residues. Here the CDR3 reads CSARGPRTYEQYF. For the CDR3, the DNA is TGCAGTGCTAGAGGCCCCAGAACCTACGAGCAGTACTTC.

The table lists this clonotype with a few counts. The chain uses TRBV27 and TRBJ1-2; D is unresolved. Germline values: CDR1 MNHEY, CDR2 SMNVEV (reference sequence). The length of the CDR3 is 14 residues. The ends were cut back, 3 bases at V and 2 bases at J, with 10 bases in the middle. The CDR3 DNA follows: TGTGCCAGCAGTTTGATCCCGGAGAACTATGGCTACACCTTC. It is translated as CASSLIPENYGYTF.

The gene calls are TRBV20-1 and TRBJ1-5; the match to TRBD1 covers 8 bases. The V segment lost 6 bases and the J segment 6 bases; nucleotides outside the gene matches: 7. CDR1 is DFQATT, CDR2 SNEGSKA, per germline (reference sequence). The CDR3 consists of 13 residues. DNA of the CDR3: TGCAGTGCGACCCTACAGGGGGGTCAGCCCCAGCATTTT. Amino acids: CSATLQGGQPQHF.

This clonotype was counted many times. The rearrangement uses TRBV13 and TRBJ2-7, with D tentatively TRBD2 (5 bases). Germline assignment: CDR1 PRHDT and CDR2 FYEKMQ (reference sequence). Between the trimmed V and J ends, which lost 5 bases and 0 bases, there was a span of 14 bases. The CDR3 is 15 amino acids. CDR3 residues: CASSSAREFSYEQYF. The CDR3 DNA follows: TGTGCCAGCAGCAGCGCAAGGGAGTTCTCCTACGAGCAGTACTTC.

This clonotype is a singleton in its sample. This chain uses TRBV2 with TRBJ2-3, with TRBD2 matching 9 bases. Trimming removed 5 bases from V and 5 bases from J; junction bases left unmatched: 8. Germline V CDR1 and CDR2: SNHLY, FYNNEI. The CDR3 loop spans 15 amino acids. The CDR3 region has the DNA TGTGCCAGCAGTCCGCCTAGCGGGGTGGGAGATACGCAGTATTTT. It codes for CASSPPSGVGDTQYF.

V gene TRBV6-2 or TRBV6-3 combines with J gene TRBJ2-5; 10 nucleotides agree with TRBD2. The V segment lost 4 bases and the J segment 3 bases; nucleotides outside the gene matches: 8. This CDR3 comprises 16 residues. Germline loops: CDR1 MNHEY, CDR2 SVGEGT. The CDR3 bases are TGTGCCAGCAGTTCGGAAGCGGGAGGGACTAAAGAGACCCAGTACTTC. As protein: CASSSEAGGTKETQYF.

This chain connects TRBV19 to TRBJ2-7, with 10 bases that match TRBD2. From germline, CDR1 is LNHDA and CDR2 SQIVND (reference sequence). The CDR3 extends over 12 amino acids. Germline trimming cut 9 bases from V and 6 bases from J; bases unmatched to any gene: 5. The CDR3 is CASQGLAAEQYF. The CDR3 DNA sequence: TGTGCCAGCCAAGGACTAGCGGCCGAGCAGTACTTC.

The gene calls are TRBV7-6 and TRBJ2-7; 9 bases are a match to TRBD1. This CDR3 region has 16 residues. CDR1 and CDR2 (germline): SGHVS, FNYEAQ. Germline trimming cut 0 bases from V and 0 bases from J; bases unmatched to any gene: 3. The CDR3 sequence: CASSLAGTGYSYEQYF. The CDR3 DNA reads TGTGCCAGCAGCTTAGCCGGGACAGGGTACTCCTACGAGCAGTACTTC.

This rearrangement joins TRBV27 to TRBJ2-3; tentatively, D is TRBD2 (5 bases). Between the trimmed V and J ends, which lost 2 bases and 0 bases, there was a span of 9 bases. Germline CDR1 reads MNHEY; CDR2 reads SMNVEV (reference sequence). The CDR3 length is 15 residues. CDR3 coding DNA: TGTGCCAGCAGTTTAAAGCGGACTAGCACAGATACGCAGTATTTT. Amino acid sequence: CASSLKRTSTDTQYF.

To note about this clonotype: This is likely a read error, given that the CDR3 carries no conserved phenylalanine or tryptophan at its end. The CDR3 protein is CATSPGVGVANGYTC. For the CDR3, the DNA is TGTGCCACCAGCCCCGGGGTGGGGGTCGCTAATGGCTACACCTGC. The chain has TRBV15 and TRBJ1-2; D may be TRBD1 (5 bases). CDR1 is LNHNV and CDR2 is YYDKDF in the germline V gene (reference sequence). The CDR3 is 15 amino acids. Deletions cut 5 bases from V and 6 bases from J, with 19 bases between.

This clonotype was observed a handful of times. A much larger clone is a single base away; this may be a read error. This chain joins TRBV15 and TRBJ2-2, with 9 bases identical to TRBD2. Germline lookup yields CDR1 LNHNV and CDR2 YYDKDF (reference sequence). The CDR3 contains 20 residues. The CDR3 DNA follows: TGTGCCACCAGCAGAGATTCGGGGTGGCTCTTACTAGCGGGTACCGGGGAGCGGTTTTTT. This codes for CATSRDSGWLLLAGTGERFF.

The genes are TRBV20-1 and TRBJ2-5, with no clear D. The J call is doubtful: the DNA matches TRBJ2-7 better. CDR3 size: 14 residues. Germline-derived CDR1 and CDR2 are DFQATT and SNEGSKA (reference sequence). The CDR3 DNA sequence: TGCAGTGCTAGATATAGCAGAGGCTACTACGAGCAGTACGTC. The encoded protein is CSARYSRGYYEQYV.

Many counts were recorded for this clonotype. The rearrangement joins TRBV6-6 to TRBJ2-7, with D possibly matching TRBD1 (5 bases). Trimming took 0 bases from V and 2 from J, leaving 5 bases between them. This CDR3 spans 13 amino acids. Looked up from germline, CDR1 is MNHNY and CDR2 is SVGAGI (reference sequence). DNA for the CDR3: TGTGCCAGCAGTTACTCAGGGGCCTACGAGCAGTACTTC. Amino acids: CASSYSGAYEQYF.

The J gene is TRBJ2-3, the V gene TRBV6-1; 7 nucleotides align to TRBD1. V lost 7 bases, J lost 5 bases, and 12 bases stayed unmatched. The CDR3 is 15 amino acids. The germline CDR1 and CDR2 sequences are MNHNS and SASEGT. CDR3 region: CASTDGRGRRDTQYF. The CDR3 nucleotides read TGTGCCAGCACGGACGGTAGGGGGCGAAGAGATACGCAGTATTTT.

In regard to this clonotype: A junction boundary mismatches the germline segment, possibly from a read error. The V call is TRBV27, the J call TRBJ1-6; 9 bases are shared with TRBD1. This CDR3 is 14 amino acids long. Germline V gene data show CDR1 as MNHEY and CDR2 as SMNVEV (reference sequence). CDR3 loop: CTSSSQGADSPLHF. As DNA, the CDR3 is TGTACCAGCAGTTCACAGGGGGCTGATTCACCCCTCCACTTT.

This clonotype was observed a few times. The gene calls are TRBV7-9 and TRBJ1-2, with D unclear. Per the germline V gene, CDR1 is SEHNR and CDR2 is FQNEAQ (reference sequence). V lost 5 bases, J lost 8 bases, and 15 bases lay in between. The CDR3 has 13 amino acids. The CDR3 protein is CASSPGGPLGYTF. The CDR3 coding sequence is TGTGCCAGCAGCCCGGGAGGACCATTGGGCTACACCTTC.

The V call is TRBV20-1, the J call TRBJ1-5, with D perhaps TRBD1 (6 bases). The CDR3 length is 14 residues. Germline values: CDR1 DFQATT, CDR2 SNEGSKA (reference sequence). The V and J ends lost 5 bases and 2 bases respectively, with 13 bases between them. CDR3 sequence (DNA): TGCAGTGCTCTCAGGGGAGGGGGCAATCAGCCCCAGCATTTT. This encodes CSALRGGGNQPQHF.

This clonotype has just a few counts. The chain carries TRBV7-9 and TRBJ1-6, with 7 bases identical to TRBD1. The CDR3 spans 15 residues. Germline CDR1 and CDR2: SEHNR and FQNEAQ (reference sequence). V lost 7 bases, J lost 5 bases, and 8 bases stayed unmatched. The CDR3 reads CASIRTGQNNSPLHF. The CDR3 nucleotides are TGTGCCAGCATACGTACGGGACAGAATAATTCACCCCTCCACTTT.

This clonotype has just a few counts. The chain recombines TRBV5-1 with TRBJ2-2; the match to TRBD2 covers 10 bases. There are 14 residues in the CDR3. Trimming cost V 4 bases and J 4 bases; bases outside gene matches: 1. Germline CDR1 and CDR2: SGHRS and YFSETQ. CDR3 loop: CASSRTSGTGELFF. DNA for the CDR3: TGCGCCAGCAGCCGGACTAGCGGCACCGGGGAGCTGTTTTTT.

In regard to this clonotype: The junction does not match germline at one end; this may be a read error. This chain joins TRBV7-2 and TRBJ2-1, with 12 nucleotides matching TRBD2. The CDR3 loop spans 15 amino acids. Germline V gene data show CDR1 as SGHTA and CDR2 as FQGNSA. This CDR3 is CASSLAGGQFNEQFF. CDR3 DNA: TGTGCCAGCAGCCTAGCGGGGGGGCAATTCAATGAGCAGTTCTTC.

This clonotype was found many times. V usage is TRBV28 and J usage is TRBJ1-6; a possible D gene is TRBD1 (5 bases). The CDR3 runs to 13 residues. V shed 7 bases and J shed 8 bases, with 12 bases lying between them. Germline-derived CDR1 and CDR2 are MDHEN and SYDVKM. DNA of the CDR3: TGTGCCAGCACTTGGGGGTGGGATTCACCCCTCCACTTT. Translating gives CASTWGWDSPLHF.

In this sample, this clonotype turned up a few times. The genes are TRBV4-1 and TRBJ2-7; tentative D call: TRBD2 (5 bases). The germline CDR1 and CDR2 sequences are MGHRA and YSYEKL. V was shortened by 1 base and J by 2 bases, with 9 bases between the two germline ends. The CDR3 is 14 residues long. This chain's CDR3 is CASSQGTYAYEQYF. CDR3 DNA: TGCGCCAGCAGCCAAGGGACTTACGCCTACGAGCAGTACTTC.

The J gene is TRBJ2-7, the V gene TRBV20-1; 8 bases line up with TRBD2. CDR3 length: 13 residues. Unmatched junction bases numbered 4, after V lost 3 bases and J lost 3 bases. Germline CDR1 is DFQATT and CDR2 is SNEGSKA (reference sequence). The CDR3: CSASSGGDYEQYF. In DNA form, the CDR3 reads TGCAGTGCTAGCAGCGGGGGTGACTACGAGCAGTACTTC.